These T cell receptor beta chains were read from a single sample in a study of blood T cell repertoires in COVID-19. Here immunoSEQ multiplex PCR was the method, and the copy in TCRdb shows in-frame clones only, minus some. This sample carries a few hundred thousand clones, around 78% of them seen once, and the ten largest clones take about 4.3%. Material for sequencing was peripheral blood. These receptors were taken from a man in his sixties who had recovered from COVID-19. CDR3s include the opening cysteine and the closing phenylalanine or tryptophan. Fields, in order: J gene, V gene, D gene, clone size, CDR3 DNA, CDR3 protein. A D gene is named only where the DNA matches it firmly. Clone sizes are given selectively: once, few, many, or a class where the clone is expanded.

>TRBJ2-1|TRBV10-3|.|.
TGTGCCATCAGTGAAACCATCTCCGGGACTTCATACAATGAGCAGTTCTTC
CAISETISGTSYNEQFF
>TRBJ2-2|TRBV6-6|TRBD2|.
TGTGCCAGCAGTCCTAGACGAGCGGGAGTTGACACCGGGGAGCTGTTTTTT
CASSPRRAGVDTGELFF
>TRBJ2-1|TRBV28|.|.
TGTGCCAGCAGTTCCAACGACTGGTACAATGAGCAGTTCTTC
CASSSNDWYNEQFF
>TRBJ2-2|TRBV27|.|few
TGTGCCAGCAAGGCGGCGAACACCGGGGAGCTGTTTTTT
CASKAANTGELFF
>TRBJ2-3|TRBV7-9|.|.
TGTGCCAGCTCGACAGGATTCACAGATACGCAGTATTTT
CASSTGFTDTQYF
>TRBJ1-5|TRBV7-9|.|.
TGTGCCAGCAGCTTAGGTGGGGGGGTGAGCAATCAGCCCCAGCATTTT
CASSLGGGVSNQPQHF
>TRBJ2-5|TRBV6-5|.|.
TGTGCCAGCGGGCCCAGGACTCGGAGGGGTCAGACCCAGTACTTC
CASGPRTRRGQTQYF
>TRBJ1-5|TRBV30|TRBD1|.
TGTGCCTGGAGTGTAAAGGCCGGACAGGCCTGGAGCAATCAGCCCCAGCATTTT
CAWSVKAGQAWSNQPQHF
>TRBJ2-3|TRBV24-1|TRBD1|.
TGTGCCACCAGTGATCCCGGGACAGGGGTGGGAGATACGCAGTATTTT
CATSDPGTGVGDTQYF
>TRBJ2-1|TRBV11-2|.|few
TGTGCCAGCAGCGTCTCTGATGAGCAGTTCTTC
CASSVSDEQFF
>TRBJ2-1|TRBV19|.|many
TGTGCCAGTAGTTCATCTCGGGGGATCGAGCAGTTCTTC
CASSSSRGIEQFF
>TRBJ1-5|TRBV2|TRBD1|.
TGTGCCAGCAGTGTACCCACCGACAGGGTAAATCAGCCCCAGCATTTT
CASSVPTDRVNQPQHF
>TRBJ2-1|TRBV11-2|TRBD2|few
TGTGCCAGCAGCTCGACTGGCGGGAGCTACAATGAGCAGTTCTTC
CASSSTGGSYNEQFF
>TRBJ2-5|TRBV3-1/TRBV3-2|TRBD1|.
TGTGCCAGCAGCCCAAAACAGGGGGCAAAGACCCAGTACTTC
CASSPKQGAKTQYF
>TRBJ1-1|TRBV18|.|.
TGTGCCAGCTCTCAGGACAGGAACACTGAAGCTTTCTTT
CASSQDRNTEAFF
>TRBJ2-1|TRBV6-6|.|.
TGTGCCAGCAGAACAAACAGAGGGGGCTCCTACAATGAGCAGTTCTTC
CASRTNRGGSYNEQFF
>TRBJ2-1|TRBV23-1|TRBD1|.
TGCGCCAGCAGACGAAGACAGGGGCTGTCCTACAATGAGCAGTTCTTC
CASRRRQGLSYNEQFF
>TRBJ1-4|TRBV27|.|few
TGTGCCAGCACCAGGAAGGCAGATGAAAAACTGTTTTTT
CASTRKADEKLFF
>TRBJ2-1|TRBV5-1|TRBD1|.
TGCGCCAGCAGCTTGACCGGGACAGGGCACAATGAGCAGTTCTTC
CASSLTGTGHNEQFF
>TRBJ2-7|TRBV11-2|TRBD2|.
TGTGCCAGCAGCTCCGAGGTACTAGCGAGGGAGCAGTACTTC
CASSSEVLAREQYF
>TRBJ2-1|TRBV19|TRBD2|few
TGTGCCAGTAGTATAGCGGGAGGGGTCAATGAGCAGTTCTTC
CASSIAGGVNEQFF
>TRBJ2-1|TRBV12-1|.|.
TGTGCCAGCAGCCCCGAAGAGGGCGGTGGGCTCATCTCCGGCCCGGCCCTTAATGAGCAGTTCTTC
CASSPEEGGGLISGPALNEQFF
>TRBJ2-3|TRBV10-3|.|once
TGTGCCATCAGACAGGGGGGGGGCACAGATACGCAGTATTTT
CAIRQGGGTDTQYF
>TRBJ2-7|TRBV5-5|.|.
TGTGCCAGCAGCTTGGCTTATGAGCAGTACTTC
CASSLAYEQYF
>TRBJ2-5|TRBV7-8|.|.
TGTGCCAGCAGCTTAGGTATGGAGGAGACCCAGTACTTC
CASSLGMEETQYF
>TRBJ1-4|TRBV24-1|.|.
TGTGCCACCAGTGATTCGGCCCAGGGAATCGAAGAAAAACTGTTTTTT
CATSDSAQGIEEKLFF
>TRBJ2-7|TRBV3-1/TRBV3-2|TRBD1|.
TGTGCCAGCAGCCAAGCCCCGGGACAGGGTAAATACGAGCAGTACTTC
CASSQAPGQGKYEQYF
>TRBJ1-5|TRBV19|.|few
TGTGCCAGTAGTATAGGGGCCACGCGGGGCAATCAGCCCCAGCATTTT
CASSIGATRGNQPQHF
>TRBJ1-2|TRBV19|.|.
TGTGCCAGTAGTATAGTCCCGGCACAGGTCTATGGCTACACCTTC
CASSIVPAQVYGYTF
>TRBJ1-5|TRBV28|.|.
TGTGCCAGCAGTTTGGGGCTCAATAGCAATCAGCCCCAGCATTTT
CASSLGLNSNQPQHF
>TRBJ2-1|TRBV12-3/TRBV12-4|.|.
TGTGCCAGCAGCCCGATCGGGGGTCTATTCTTC
CASSPIGGLFF
>TRBJ1-4|TRBV6-1|.|.
TGTGCCAGCAGTGAAACCACAGGGACGGGTGAAAAACTGTTTTTT
CASSETTGTGEKLFF
>TRBJ1-1|TRBV28|.|.
TGTGCCAGCAGTCTCAACAGGCTCGAAGCTTTCTTT
CASSLNRLEAFF
>TRBJ1-1|TRBV10-1|.|.
TGCGCCAGCTCCTTCGGAGGGGAAACTGAAGCTTTCTTT
CASSFGGETEAFF
>TRBJ2-7|TRBV6-5|.|.
TGTGCCAGCACTTACCCCTCTCCCCCCCACGAGCAGTACTTC
CASTYPSPPHEQYF
>TRBJ2-7|TRBV7-9|.|.
TGTGCCAGCAGCTTAATTCGGCGGGGAGGCGACGAGCAGTACTTC
CASSLIRRGGDEQYF
>TRBJ2-2|TRBV29-1|TRBD2|.
TGCAGCGTTGTTAGCGGGGGGGCAAACACCGGGGAGCTGTTTTTT
CSVVSGGANTGELFF
>TRBJ1-2|TRBV27|.|.
TGTGCCAGCAGTTCCAGCGGCCCCGCTTTC
CASSSSGPAF
>TRBJ1-3|TRBV2|.|few
TGTGCCAGCAGGCAAGGCGGTAGCTCTGGAAACACCATATATTTT
CASRQGGSSGNTIYF
>TRBJ2-7|TRBV7-2|TRBD2|.
TGTGCCAGCAGTTCGGGAGGGCTCTCCTACGAGCAGTACTTC
CASSSGGLSYEQYF
>TRBJ2-3|TRBV21-1|.|.
TGTGCCAGCAGCAAAGTAGGTAGCGGGAGGCCGCCTAGCACAGATACGCAGTGTTTT
CASSKVGSGRPPSTDTQCF
>TRBJ1-3|TRBV14|.|.
TGTGCCAGCAGCCAGGGGGCGGACAGACCTGGACACACCATATATTTT
CASSQGADRPGHTIYF
>TRBJ2-5|TRBV19|.|.
TGTGCCAGTAGTTCGGGGGGCCTTCAAGAGACCCAGTACTTC
CASSSGGLQETQYF
>TRBJ2-1|TRBV5-1|.|.
TGCGCCAGCAGCTTTGTCGGTAATGAGCAGTTCTTC
CASSFVGNEQFF
>TRBJ2-7|TRBV9|.|.
TGTGCCAGCAGCGGCCCGCCACCCGGCGGCCACGAGCAGTACTTC
CASSGPPPGGHEQYF
>TRBJ1-4|TRBV27|.|.
TGTGCCAGCAGTTCGGTGGATGAAAAACTGTTTTTT
CASSSVDEKLFF
>TRBJ2-3|TRBV6-1|TRBD1|.
TGTGCCAGCAGTGAAAACAGGGGGTTCGATACGCAGTATTTT
CASSENRGFDTQYF
>TRBJ2-7|TRBV30|TRBD1|.
TGTGCCTGGGGACAGGTAACCTACGAGCAGTACTTC
CAWGQVTYEQYF
>TRBJ2-1|TRBV3-1/TRBV3-2|TRBD2|.
TGTGCCAGCAGCCAACAAACTAGCGGGAGCTATGGAGAGCAGTTCTTC
CASSQQTSGSYGEQFF
>TRBJ2-3|TRBV24-1|.|.
TGTGCCACCAGTGACCCGAGGAAGCGCACAGATACGCAGTATTTT
CATSDPRKRTDTQYF
>TRBJ1-2|TRBV7-9|TRBD1|once
TGTGCCAGCAGCTTCGGGACAGTCGGTGATGGCTACACCTTC
CASSFGTVGDGYTF
>TRBJ2-1|TRBV19|TRBD2|.
TGTGCCAGTAGTCCCCCTTCGGCTAGCGGGGGAAACAATGAGCAGTTCTTC
CASSPPSASGGNNEQFF
>TRBJ1-1|TRBV18|.|.
TGTGCCAGCTCACCATGGCCCCAGTTGAACACTGAAGCTTTCTTT
CASSPWPQLNTEAFF